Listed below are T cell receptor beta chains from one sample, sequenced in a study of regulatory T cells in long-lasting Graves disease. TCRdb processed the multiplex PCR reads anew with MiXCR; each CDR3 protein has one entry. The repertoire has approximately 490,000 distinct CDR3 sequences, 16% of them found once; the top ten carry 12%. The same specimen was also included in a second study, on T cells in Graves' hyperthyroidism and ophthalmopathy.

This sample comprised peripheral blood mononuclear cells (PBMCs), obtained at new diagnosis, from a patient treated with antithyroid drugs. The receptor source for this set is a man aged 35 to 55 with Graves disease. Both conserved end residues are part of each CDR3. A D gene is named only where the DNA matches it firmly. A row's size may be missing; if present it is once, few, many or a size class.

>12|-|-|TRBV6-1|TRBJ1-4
TGTGCCAGCAGTGCCGATCGTGGGAAACTGTTTTTT
CASSADRGKLFF
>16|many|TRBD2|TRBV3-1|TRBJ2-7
TGTGCCAGCAGCCAAGAGAAATTAGCGGGAGGTCACGAGCAGTACTTC
CASSQEKLAGGHEQYF
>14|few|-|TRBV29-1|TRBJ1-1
TGCAGCGTTGAGTCCCCGGGATGGAACACTGAAGCTTTCTTT
CSVESPGWNTEAFF
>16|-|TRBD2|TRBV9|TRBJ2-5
TGTGCCAGCAGCGTAGGAGGGCTAGCGGGTGGCGAGACCCAGTACTTC
CASSVGGLAGGETQYF
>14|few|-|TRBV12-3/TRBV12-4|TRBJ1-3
TGTGCCAGCAGAAACGACATTCCTGGAAACACCATATATTTT
CASRNDIPGNTIYF
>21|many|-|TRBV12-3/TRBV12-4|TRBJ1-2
TGTGCCAGCAGTTTTACTATATCGGGAGACGTTACAGCGACCAGAAGCTATGGCTACACCTTC
CASSFTISGDVTATRSYGYTF
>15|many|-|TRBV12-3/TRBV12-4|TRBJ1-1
TGTGCCAGCAGTTTAGATGCGGGGTGGAACACTGAAGCTTTCTTT
CASSLDAGWNTEAFF
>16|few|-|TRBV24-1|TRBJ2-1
TGTGCCACCAGTGATTGGGCCGGGAATACCTACAATGAGCAGTTCTTC
CATSDWAGNTYNEQFF
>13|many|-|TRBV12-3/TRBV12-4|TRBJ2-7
TGTGCCAGCAGTTCCACTAGCTCCTACGAGCAGTACTTC
CASSSTSSYEQYF
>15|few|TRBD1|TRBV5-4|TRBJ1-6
TGTGCCAGCAGCTTTACAGGGGGCTATAATTCACCCCTCCACTTT
CASSFTGGYNSPLHF
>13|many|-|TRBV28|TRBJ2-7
TGTGCCAGCAGTTCCTCTCCCATCGACGAGCAGTACTTC
CASSSSPIDEQYF
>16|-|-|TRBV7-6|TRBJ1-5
TGTGCCAGCAGCTTAGCGCCGGCAGGTCTCCATCAGCCCCAGCATTTT
CASSLAPAGLHQPQHF
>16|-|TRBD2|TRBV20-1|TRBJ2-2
TGCAGTGCTAGACCTACCACTAGCGTACGAAACGGGGAGCTGTTTTTT
CSARPTTSVRNGELFF
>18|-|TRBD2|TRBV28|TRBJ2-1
TGTGCCAGCAGACCTGGACTAGCGGGAGGGCGAAAGAACAATGAGCAGTTCTTC
CASRPGLAGGRKNNEQFF
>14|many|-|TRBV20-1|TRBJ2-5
TGCAGTGCTAGATGGGGGGACAGCCAAGAGACCCAGTACTTC
CSARWGDSQETQYF
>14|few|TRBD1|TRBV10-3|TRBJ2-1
TGTGCCATCAGTGATACGGGACAGGGGAATCAGCAGTTCTTC
CAISDTGQGNQQFF
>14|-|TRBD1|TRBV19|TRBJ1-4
TGTGCCACCGTAGGTCGGACAGGGGACGAAAAACTGTTTTTT
CATVGRTGDEKLFF
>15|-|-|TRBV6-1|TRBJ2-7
TGTGCCAGCAGTGATGGGGCATTCCCCCCCTACGAGCAGTACTTC
CASSDGAFPPYEQYF
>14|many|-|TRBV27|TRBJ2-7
TGTGCCAGCAGTCCCTACCGGGCCAATTACGAGCAGTACTTC
CASSPYRANYEQYF
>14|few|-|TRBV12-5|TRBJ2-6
TGTGCTAGTGGGGGGATGTCTGGGGCCAACGTCCTGACTTTC
CASGGMSGANVLTF
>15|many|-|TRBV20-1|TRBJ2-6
TGCAGTGCTAGAGGCTTGACCTCTGGGGCCAACGTCCTGACTTTC
CSARGLTSGANVLTF
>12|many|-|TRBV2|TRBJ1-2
TGTGCCAGCAGTGAAGTCCTGGAGGGCTACACCTTC
CASSEVLEGYTF
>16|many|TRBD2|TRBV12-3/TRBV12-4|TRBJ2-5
TGTGCCAGCAGTTTGGCTGCGGGAGGGTACCAAGAGACCCAGTACTTC
CASSLAAGGYQETQYF
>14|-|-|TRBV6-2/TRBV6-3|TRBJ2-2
TGTGCCAGCAGTTACAGCAAGAACACCGGGGAGCTGTTTTTT
CASSYSKNTGELFF
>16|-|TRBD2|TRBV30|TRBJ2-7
TGTGCCTGGACCCGGCCCGGGACTAGCCGAAGGGGGGAGCAGTACTTC
CAWTRPGTSRRGEQYF
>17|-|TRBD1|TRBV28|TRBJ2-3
TGTGCCAGCAGTTTCCCGGGACAGTCCTTAAGCACAGATACGCAGTATTTT
CASSFPGQSLSTDTQYF
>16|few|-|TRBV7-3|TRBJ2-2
TGTGCCAGCAGCCTCCTCCGGCAGGGTGGCACCGGGGAGCTGTTTTTT
CASSLLRQGGTGELFF
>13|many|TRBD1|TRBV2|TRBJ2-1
TGTGCCAGCAGCACCGGACAGGGCGATGAGCAGTTCTTC
CASSTGQGDEQFF
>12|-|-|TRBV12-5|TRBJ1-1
TGTGCTAGTGGTTTTCAGGGTATGGAAGCTTTCTTT
CASGFQGMEAFF
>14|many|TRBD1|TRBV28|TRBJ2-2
TGTGCCAGCAACCGAAGACAGGGGCACCGGGAGCTGTTTTTT
CASNRRQGHRELFF
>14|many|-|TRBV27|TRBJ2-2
TGTGCCAGCAGTTTAACCGTAAACACCGGGGAGCTGTTTTTT
CASSLTVNTGELFF
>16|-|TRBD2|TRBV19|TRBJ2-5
TGTGCCAGTAGTATTTGGGGTAGCGGGACGGGGGAGACCCAGTACTTC
CASSIWGSGTGETQYF
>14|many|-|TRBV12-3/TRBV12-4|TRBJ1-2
TGTGCCAGCAGTTTTGGCAGGTTTAACTATGGCTACACCTTC
CASSFGRFNYGYTF
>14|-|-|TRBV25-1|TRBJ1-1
TGTGCCAGCAGTGAATATGGGCAGCGCACTGAAGCTTTCTTT
CASSEYGQRTEAFF
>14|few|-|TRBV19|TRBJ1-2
TGTGCCAGTAGCGAGGACGGACCCACGGCCGGCTACACCTTC
CASSEDGPTAGYTF
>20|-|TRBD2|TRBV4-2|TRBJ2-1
TGTGCCAGCAGCCAAGATAGGCGCTCAGTGCGGGAGAAATCCTACAATGAGCAGTTCTTC
CASSQDRRSVREKSYNEQFF
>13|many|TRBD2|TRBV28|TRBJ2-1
TGTGCCAGCAGTCCAGCGGGAGGGGATGAGCAGTTCTTC
CASSPAGGDEQFF
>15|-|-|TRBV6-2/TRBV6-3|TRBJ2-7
TGTGCCAGCACCCAAGCGGGTAGCGCGACTTACGAGCAGTACTTC
CASTQAGSATYEQYF
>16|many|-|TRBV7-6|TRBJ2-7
TGTGCCAGCAGCTCAACCCCCCCTCCCTCGGCCTACGAGCAGTACTTC
CASSSTPPPSAYEQYF
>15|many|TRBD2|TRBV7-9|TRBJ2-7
TGTGCCAGCAGCTCGGTCGGACTAGCGCCCTCCGAGCAGTACTTC
CASSSVGLAPSEQYF
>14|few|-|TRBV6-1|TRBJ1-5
TGTGCCACCCTAGAGGGGTGGTACGGTCAGCCCCAGCATTTT
CATLEGWYGQPQHF
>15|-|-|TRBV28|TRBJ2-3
TGTGCCAGCAGTTTAGGGACTGGGCACACAGATACGCAGTATTTT
CASSLGTGHTDTQYF
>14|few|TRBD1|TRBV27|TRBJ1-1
TGTGCCAGCAGTTTAGCAGGGGGACGGACTGAAGCTTTCTTT
CASSLAGGRTEAFF
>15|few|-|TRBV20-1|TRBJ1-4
TGCAGTGCTAGGGAGCCGGGACCCGGGTCTGGAAAACTGTTTTTT
CSAREPGPGSGKLFF
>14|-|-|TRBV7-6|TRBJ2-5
TGTGCCAGCAGCCCCCGACAGCTTACGGAGACCCAGTACTTC
CASSPRQLTETQYF
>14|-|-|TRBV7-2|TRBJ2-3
TGTGCCAGCAGCTTAAGCCCAGCGGGAGATACGCAGTATTTT
CASSLSPAGDTQYF